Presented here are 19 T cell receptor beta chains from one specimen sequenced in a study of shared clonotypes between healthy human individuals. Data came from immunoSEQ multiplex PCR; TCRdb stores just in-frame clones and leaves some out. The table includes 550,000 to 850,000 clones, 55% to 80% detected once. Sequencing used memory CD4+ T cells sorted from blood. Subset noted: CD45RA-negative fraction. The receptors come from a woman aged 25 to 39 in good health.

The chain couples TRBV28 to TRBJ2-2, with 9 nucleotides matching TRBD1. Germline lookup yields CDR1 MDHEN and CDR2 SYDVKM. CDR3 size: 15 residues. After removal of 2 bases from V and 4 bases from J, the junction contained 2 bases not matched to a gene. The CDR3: CASSLDRGSTGELFF. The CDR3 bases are TGTGCCAGCAGTTTAGACAGGGGGAGCACCGGGGAGCTGTTTTTT.

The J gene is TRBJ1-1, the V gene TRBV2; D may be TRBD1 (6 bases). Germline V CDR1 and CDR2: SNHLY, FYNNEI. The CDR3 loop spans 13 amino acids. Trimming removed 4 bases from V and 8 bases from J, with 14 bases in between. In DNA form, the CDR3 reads TGTGCCAGCAGTGCCCTAGGTCAGGGGGAAGCTTTCTTT. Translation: CASSALGQGEAFF.

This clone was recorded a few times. Here the CDR3 DNA reads TGTGCCAGCAGCCCACGGGGCGGGAGGACCGGGGAGCTGTTTTTT. Protein: CASSPRGGRTGELFF. This chain links TRBV6-6 with TRBJ2-2; 8 nucleotides agree with TRBD2. V dropped 6 bases and J dropped 5; count of bases not matched to a gene: 8. Germline CDR1 MNHNY, CDR2 SVGAGI (reference sequence). The CDR3 is made up of 15 amino acids.

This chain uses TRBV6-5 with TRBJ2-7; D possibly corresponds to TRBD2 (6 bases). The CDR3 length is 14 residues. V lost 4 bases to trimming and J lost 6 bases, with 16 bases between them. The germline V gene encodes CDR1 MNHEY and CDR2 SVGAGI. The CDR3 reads CASSLRGDDSEQYF. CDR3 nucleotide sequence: TGTGCCAGCAGTTTGCGGGGAGATGATTCCGAGCAGTACTTC.

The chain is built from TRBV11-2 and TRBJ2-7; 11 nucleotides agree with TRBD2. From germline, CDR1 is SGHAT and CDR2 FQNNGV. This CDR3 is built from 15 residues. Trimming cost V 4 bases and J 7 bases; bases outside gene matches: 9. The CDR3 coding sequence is TGTGCCAGCAGCTCCCGACTAGCGGGAACGGGAGAGCAGTACTTC. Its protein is CASSSRLAGTGEQYF.

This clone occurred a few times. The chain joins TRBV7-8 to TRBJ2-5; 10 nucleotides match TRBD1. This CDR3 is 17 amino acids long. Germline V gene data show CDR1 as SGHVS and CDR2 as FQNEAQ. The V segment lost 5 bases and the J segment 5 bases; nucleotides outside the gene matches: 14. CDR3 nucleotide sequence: TGTGCCAGCAGCCCAAACCTGGGACAGGGGATTAGGGAGACCCAGTACTTC. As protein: CASSPNLGQGIRETQYF. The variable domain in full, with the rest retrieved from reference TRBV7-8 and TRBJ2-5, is GAGVSQSPRYKVAKRGQDVALRCDPISGHVSLFWYQQALGQGPEFLTYFQNEAQLDKSGLPSDRFFAERPEGSVSTLKIQRTQQEDSAVYLCASSPNLGQGIRETQYFGPGTRLLVL.

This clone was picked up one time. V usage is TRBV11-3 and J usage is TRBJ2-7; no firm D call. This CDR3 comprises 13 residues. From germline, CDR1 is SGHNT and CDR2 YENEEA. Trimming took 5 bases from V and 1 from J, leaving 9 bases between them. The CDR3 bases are TGTGCCAGCAGCGCTGGTCCTTCCTACGAGCAGTACTTC. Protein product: CASSAGPSYEQYF.

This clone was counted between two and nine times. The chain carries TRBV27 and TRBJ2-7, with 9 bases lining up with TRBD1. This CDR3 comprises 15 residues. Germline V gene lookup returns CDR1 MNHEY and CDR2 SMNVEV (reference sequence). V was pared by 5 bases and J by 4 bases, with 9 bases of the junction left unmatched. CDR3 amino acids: CASSPPGQGRYEQYF. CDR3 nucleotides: TGTGCCAGCAGTCCGCCGGGACAGGGTCGGTACGAGCAGTACTTC.

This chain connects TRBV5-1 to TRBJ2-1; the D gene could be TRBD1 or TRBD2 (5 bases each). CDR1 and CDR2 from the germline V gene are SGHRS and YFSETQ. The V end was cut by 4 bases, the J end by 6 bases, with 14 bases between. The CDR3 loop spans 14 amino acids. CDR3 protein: CASSRDGAFNEQFF. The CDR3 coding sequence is TGCGCCAGCAGCCGGGACGGGGCATTCAATGAGCAGTTCTTC.

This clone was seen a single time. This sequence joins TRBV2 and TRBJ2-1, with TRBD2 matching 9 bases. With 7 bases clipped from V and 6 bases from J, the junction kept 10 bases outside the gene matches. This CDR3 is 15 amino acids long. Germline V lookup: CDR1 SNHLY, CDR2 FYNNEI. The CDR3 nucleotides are TGTGCCAGCATGATGTTAGCGGGAGTTGTCAATGAGCAGTTCTTC. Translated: CASMMLAGVVNEQFF.

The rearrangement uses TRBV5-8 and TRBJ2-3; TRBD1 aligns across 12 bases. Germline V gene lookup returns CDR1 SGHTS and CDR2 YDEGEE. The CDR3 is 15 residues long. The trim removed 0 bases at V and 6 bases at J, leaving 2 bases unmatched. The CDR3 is CASSLVGQGADTQYF. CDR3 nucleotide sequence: TGTGCCAGCAGCTTGGTGGGACAGGGGGCGGATACGCAGTATTTT.

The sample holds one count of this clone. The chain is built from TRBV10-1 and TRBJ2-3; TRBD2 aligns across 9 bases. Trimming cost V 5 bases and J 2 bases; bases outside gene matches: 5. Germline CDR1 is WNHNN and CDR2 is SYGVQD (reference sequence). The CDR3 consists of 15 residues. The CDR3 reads CASSWTSEDTDTQYF. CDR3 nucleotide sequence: TGCGCCAGCAGTTGGACTAGCGAAGACACAGATACGCAGTATTTT.

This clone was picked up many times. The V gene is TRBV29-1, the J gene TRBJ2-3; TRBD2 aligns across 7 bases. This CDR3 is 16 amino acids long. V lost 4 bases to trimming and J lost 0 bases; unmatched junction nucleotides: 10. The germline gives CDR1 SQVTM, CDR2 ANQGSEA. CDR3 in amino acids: CSVGPASGASTDTQYF. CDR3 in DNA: TGCAGCGTTGGGCCCGCTAGCGGTGCTAGCACAGATACGCAGTATTTT.

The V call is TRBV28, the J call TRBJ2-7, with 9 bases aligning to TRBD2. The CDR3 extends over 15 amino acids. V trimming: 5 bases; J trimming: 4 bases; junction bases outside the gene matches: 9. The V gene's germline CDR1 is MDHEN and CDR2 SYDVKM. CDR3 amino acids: CASSAASGKWYEQYF. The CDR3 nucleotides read TGTGCCAGCAGTGCCGCTAGCGGGAAGTGGTACGAGCAGTACTTC.

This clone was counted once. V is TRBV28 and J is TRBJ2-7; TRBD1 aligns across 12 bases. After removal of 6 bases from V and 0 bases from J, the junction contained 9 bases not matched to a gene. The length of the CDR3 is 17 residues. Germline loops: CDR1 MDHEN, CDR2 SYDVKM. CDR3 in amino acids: CASSPPPGQGASYEQYF. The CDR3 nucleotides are TGTGCCAGCAGCCCCCCTCCGGGACAGGGGGCCTCCTACGAGCAGTACTTC.

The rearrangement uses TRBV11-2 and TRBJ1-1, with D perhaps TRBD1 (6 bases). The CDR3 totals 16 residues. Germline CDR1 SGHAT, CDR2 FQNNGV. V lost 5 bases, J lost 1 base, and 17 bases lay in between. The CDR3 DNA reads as TGTGCCAGCAGCCGCGGTCGGGGGGCGGGGAACACTGAAGCTTTCTTT. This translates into CASSRGRGAGNTEAFF.

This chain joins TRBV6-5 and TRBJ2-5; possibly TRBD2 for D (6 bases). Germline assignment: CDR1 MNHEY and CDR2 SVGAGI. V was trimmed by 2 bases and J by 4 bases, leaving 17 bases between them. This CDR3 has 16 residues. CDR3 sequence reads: CASSYGYGPGGETQYF. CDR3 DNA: TGTGCCAGCAGTTACGGTTACGGACCCGGGGGAGAGACCCAGTACTTC.

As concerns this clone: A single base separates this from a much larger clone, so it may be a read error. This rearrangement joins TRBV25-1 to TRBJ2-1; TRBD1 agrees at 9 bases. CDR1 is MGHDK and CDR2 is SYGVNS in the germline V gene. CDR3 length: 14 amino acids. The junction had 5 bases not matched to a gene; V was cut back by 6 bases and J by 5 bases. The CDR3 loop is CASSPGQGNNEQFF. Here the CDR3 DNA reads TGTGCCAGCAGCCCGGGACAGGGAAACAATGAGCAGTTCTTC.

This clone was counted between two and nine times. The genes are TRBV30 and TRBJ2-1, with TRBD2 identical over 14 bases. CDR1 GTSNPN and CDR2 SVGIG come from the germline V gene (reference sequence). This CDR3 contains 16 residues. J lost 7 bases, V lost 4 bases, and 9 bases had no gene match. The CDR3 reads CAWTRGLAGAVNEQFF. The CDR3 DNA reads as TGTGCCTGGACGCGGGGACTAGCGGGAGCTGTAAATGAGCAGTTCTTC.